These 3 T cell receptor beta chains came from one sample sequenced in a study of blood T cell repertoires in COVID-19. This table comes from immunoSEQ multiplex PCR, and its TCRdb copy is limited to in-frame clones, with some not included. The data show more than 85,000 clones, with around 76% seen just once and around 19% held by the top ten. Material for sequencing was peripheral blood. Source of these receptors: a woman in her 70s with acute or convalescent COVID-19.

The gene calls are TRBV5-4 and TRBJ2-1, with 7 bases that match TRBD1. The CDR3 extends over 14 amino acids. The germline CDR1 and CDR2 sequences are SGHNT and YYREEE (reference sequence). V trimming: 6 bases; J trimming: 8 bases; junction bases outside the gene matches: 11. The CDR3, as DNA: TGTGCCAGCACCCCGAAGACAGGGTATCATGAGCAGTTCTTC. Translation: CASTPKTGYHEQFF.

This clone was found a few times. The chain uses TRBV9 and TRBJ2-1; possible D gene TRBD2, 5 bases. CDR3 length: 16 residues. Germline V CDR1 and CDR2: SGDLS, YYNGEE. V was shortened by 4 bases and J by 5 bases, with 19 bases between the two germline ends. CDR3: CASSPRTGLANNEQFF. In nucleotides, the CDR3 is TGTGCCAGCAGCCCCCGTACCGGCCTAGCTAACAATGAGCAGTTCTTC.

J is TRBJ2-7 and V is TRBV21-1; the D call TRBD2 from the table was never checked on the DNA. TRBV21-1 is a listed pseudogene. This CDR3 contains 14 residues. CDR3: CASLGDRATYEQYF. CDR3 in DNA: TGTGCCAGCCTAGGAGACCGCGCAACCTACGAGCAGTACTTC.